These 22 T cell receptor beta chains were all obtained from the same sample, sequenced in a study of T-cell memory formation after mild COVID-19. TCRdb used MiXCR to reprocess the 5' RACE reads, holding one entry per CDR3 protein. The sample has around 200,000 distinct CDR3 sequences; under 20% are singletons. Sequenced: PBMCs or a T cell subset sorted from them (not recorded which). The origin of the receptors is a man between 18 and 29 years old who had mild COVID-19 (a few samples of this study predate the infection). Cell type and time point are not known.

The chain carries TRBV7-9 and TRBJ1-2, with TRBD1 as a possible D gene (5 bases). Germline lookup yields CDR1 SEHNR and CDR2 FQNEAQ (reference sequence). V was trimmed by 6 bases and J by 2 bases, leaving 13 bases between them. CDR3 size: 14 residues. The CDR3 reads CASRKGPENYGYTF. CDR3 nucleotide sequence: TGTGCCAGCAGGAAGGGGCCGGAGAACTATGGCTACACCTTC. Based on the CDR3 plus reference TRBV7-9 and TRBJ1-2, the full variable domain is DTGVSQNPRHKITKRGQNVTFRCDPISEHNRLYWYRQTLGQGPEFLTYFQNEAQLEKSRLLSDRFSAERPKGSFSTLEIQRTEQGDSAMYLCASRKGPENYGYTFGSGTRLTVV.

This clonotype has only a few counts. The rearrangement joins TRBV5-6 to TRBJ1-6; TRBD1 agrees at 9 bases. The germline V gene encodes CDR1 SGHDT and CDR2 YYEEEE. CDR3 size: 16 residues. V lost 6 bases and J lost 9; bases outside the gene matches: 13. The CDR3 region has the DNA TGTGCCAGCAACTCCCGGACGGGGACAGGGTTTTCACCCCTCCACTTT. It yields the protein CASNSRTGTGFSPLHF.

The rearrangement links TRBV6-4 to TRBJ2-7, with no clear D. The ends were cut back, 8 bases at V and 5 bases at J, with 13 bases in the middle. The CDR3 is 12 residues long. Looked up from germline, CDR1 is MRHNA and CDR2 is SNTAGT. CDR3: CASPPVGNEQYV. In DNA form, the CDR3 reads TGTGCCAGCCCCCCGGTCGGCAACGAGCAGTACGTC.

This clonotype came up a few times. V is TRBV4-3 and J is TRBJ2-3; D is uncertain. The V gene lost 4 bases and the J gene lost 4 bases, with 12 bases spanning the gap. The germline CDR1 and CDR2 sequences are LGHNA and YSLEER. The CDR3 consists of 14 residues. Here the CDR3 DNA reads TGCGCCAGCAGCCCCAATCAAGGTCCAGATACGCAGTATTTT. Residues: CASSPNQGPDTQYF.

This sequence joins TRBV29-1 and TRBJ1-1; 10 bases line up with TRBD1. Germline-derived CDR1 and CDR2 are SQVTM and ANQGSEA. The CDR3 spans 11 residues. Trimming at V came to 6 bases and at J to 6 bases, leaving 1 base not matched to a gene. The CDR3 bases are TGCAGCGTGGGGACAGGGGCTGAAGCTTTCTTT. This encodes CSVGTGAEAFF.

This clonotype was seen a handful of times. The chain combines TRBV20-1 with TRBJ1-6; D remains unclear. Germline lookup yields CDR1 DFQATT and CDR2 SNEGSKA (reference sequence). The CDR3 is 15 amino acids. Trimming removed 1 base from V and 9 bases from J, with 16 bases in between. The CDR3 bases are TGCAGTGCTAGAGTAAGGGCTGGAGAGCTTTCACCCCTCCACTTT. Translated, it gives CSARVRAGELSPLHF.

This clonotype occurred a few times. The chain employs TRBV5-1 and TRBJ1-2; D might be TRBD1 (6 bases). V lost 0 bases and J 5 bases, leaving 11 bases between the germline ends. This CDR3 region has 14 residues. Germline CDR1 and CDR2: SGHRS and YFSETQ. The DNA of the CDR3 is TGCGCCAGCAGCTTGGCCAGTACAGGGTATGGCTACACCTTC. It yields the protein CASSLASTGYGYTF. Full variable domain (missing parts from reference TRBV5-1 and TRBJ1-2): KAGVTQTPRYLIKTRGQQVTLSCSPISGHRSVSWYQQTPGQGLQFLFEYFSETQRNKGNFPGRFSGRQFSNSRSEMNVSTLELGDSALYLCASSLASTGYGYTFGSGTRLTVV.

This clonotype is medium-sized within its sample. This chain uses TRBV5-1 with TRBJ2-3; D is tentatively TRBD1 or TRBD2 (5 bases each). V dropped 7 bases and J dropped 4 bases, with 13 bases sitting between them. The CDR3 contains 13 residues. Germline lookup yields CDR1 SGHRS and CDR2 YFSETQ. The CDR3 coding sequence is TGCGCCAGCCCCCCCCGGGGCCCAGATACGCAGTATTTT. This codes for CASPPRGPDTQYF.

This clonotype was picked up one time. DNA of the CDR3: TGCAGTGCTGGGAAATCGGGGCTCTCCTACAATGAGCAGTTCTTC. As protein: CSAGKSGLSYNEQFF. The chain recombines TRBV20-1 with TRBJ2-1, with D possibly called TRBD1 or TRBD2 (5 bases each). This CDR3 comprises 15 residues. Germline V gene lookup returns CDR1 DFQATT and CDR2 SNEGSKA (reference sequence). V was cut by 5 bases and J by 0 bases, with 14 bases left in between.

This clonotype was detected ten times or more. This chain links TRBV7-2 with TRBJ2-5; 8 bases fit TRBD2. In germline, CDR1 is SGHTA, CDR2 FQGNSA. The CDR3 runs 15 residues. V was pared by 7 bases and J by 1 base, with 8 bases of the junction left unmatched. CDR3 region: CASKAGASLQETQYF. CDR3 DNA sequence: TGTGCCAGCAAAGCGGGGGCCTCCCTCCAAGAGACCCAGTACTTC.

This chain's CDR3 is CASSQAGVGETQYF. For the CDR3, the DNA is TGTGCCAGCAGCCAAGCAGGGGTAGGAGAGACCCAGTACTTC. The chain employs TRBV3-1 and TRBJ2-5; D is possibly TRBD1 (6 bases). Trimming cost V 1 base and J 4 bases, with 10 bases left between them. Germline assignment: CDR1 LGHDT and CDR2 YNNKEL (reference sequence). The CDR3 length is 14 residues.

The chain's CDR3 is CATRTASSYNSPLHF. The DNA of the CDR3 is TGTGCCACTCGGACAGCGAGCTCCTATAATTCACCCCTCCACTTT. The genes are TRBV6-2 or TRBV6-3 and TRBJ1-6, with D possibly matching TRBD1 (6 bases). The CDR3 contains 15 residues. Germline V gene sequence: CDR1 MNHEY, CDR2 SVGEGT. V lost 10 bases to trimming and J lost 0 bases, with 13 bases between them.

V is TRBV20-1 and J is TRBJ2-5, with D possibly being TRBD1 or TRBD2 (5 bases each). This CDR3 has 13 residues. CDR1 and CDR2 (germline): DFQATT, SNEGSKA (reference sequence). Trimming cost V 0 bases and J 8 bases, with 13 bases left between them. This CDR3 is CSARDVGPLTQYF. The CDR3, as DNA: TGCAGTGCTAGAGATGTGGGACCCTTAACCCAGTACTTC.

Only a few counts were recorded for this clonotype. The J gene is TRBJ2-2, the V gene TRBV7-6, with 8 bases matching TRBD1. V shed 6 bases and J 4 bases; nucleotides not matched to a gene: 4. The CDR3 sequence is 14 residues long. Germline CDR1 reads SGHVS; CDR2 reads FNYEAQ. The CDR3 nucleotides are TGTGCCAGCAGAGTAGGACAGGGCACCGGGGAGCTGTTTTTT. Its protein product is CASRVGQGTGELFF.

In its sample, this clonotype was seen many times. V and J are TRBV23-1 and TRBJ2-7; D ambiguous. TRBV23-1 is marked as an open reading frame, function uncertain. V lost 4 bases, J lost 5 bases, and 6 bases lay in between. The CDR3 consists of 11 residues. CDR3 bases: TGCGCCAGCAGTCGGAAGGACGAGCAGTACGTC. Translation gives CASSRKDEQYV.

The chain recombines TRBV12-3 or TRBV12-4 with TRBJ2-1, with D uncertain. The length of the CDR3 is 11 residues. Trimming left V 5 bases short and J 6 bases short, with 5 bases between. The CDR3 protein is CASSALNEQFF. The DNA for the CDR3 is TGTGCCAGCAGTGCTCTCAATGAGCAGTTCTTC.

The chain uses TRBV7-9 and TRBJ1-2, with 8 bases identical to TRBD1. Unmatched junction bases numbered 7, after V lost 3 bases and J lost 10 bases. Germline assignment: CDR1 SEHNR and CDR2 FQNEAQ (reference sequence). This CDR3 has 13 amino acids. The CDR3 loop reads CASSFGQGPDYTF. The CDR3 DNA reads TGTGCCAGCAGCTTTGGACAGGGTCCCGACTACACCTTC.

The J gene is TRBJ1-2, the V gene TRBV7-2, with D uncertain. V lost 3 bases and J lost 5, with 13 bases in between. The CDR3 is 14 amino acids. Looked up from germline, CDR1 is SGHTA and CDR2 is FQGNSA. CDR3 in amino acids: CASSLWPPPYGYTF. CDR3 nucleotide sequence: TGTGCCAGCAGCTTGTGGCCGCCACCTTATGGCTACACCTTC.

This clonotype was detected only a few times. The chain links TRBV19 to TRBJ2-7; D possibly corresponds to TRBD1 (6 bases). CDR1 is LNHDA, CDR2 SQIVND, per germline (reference sequence). The CDR3 is made up of 17 amino acids. V was shortened by 1 base and J by 4 bases, with 20 bases between the two germline ends. The CDR3 protein is CASSIAGSLSQGYEQYF. The CDR3 DNA follows: TGTGCCAGTAGTATAGCGGGGAGCCTTTCCCAGGGGTACGAGCAGTACTTC.

This clonotype was seen a handful of times. V gene TRBV7-3 combines with J gene TRBJ2-1; D could derive from TRBD1 or TRBD2 (5 bases each). CDR3 length: 14 residues. The germline V gene encodes CDR1 SGHTA and CDR2 FQGTGA. V was clipped by 4 bases and J by 4 bases, with 11 bases between them. CDR3 DNA sequence: TGTGCCAGCAGCTCTGGGACCTTATACAATGAGCAGTTCTTC. Amino acid sequence: CASSSGTLYNEQFF.

This chain joins TRBV20-1 and TRBJ1-2, with TRBD1 as a possible D gene (5 bases). This CDR3 is 13 amino acids long. Germline-derived CDR1 and CDR2 are DFQATT and SNEGSKA (reference sequence). Between the trimmed V and J ends, which lost 2 bases and 5 bases, there was a span of 12 bases. CDR3 in DNA: TGCAGTGCTAGACCCGGGACGAAATATGGCTACACCTTC. Amino acid sequence: CSARPGTKYGYTF.

The CDR3 here is CAISEAFPGDTEAFF. The CDR3 DNA sequence: TGTGCCATCAGTGAGGCTTTTCCAGGGGACACTGAAGCTTTCTTT. This chain links TRBV10-3 with TRBJ1-1, with a possible D match to TRBD1 (6 bases). CDR3 length equals 15 residues. Germline V gene lookup returns CDR1 ENHRY and CDR2 SYGVKD. The V gene lost 2 bases and the J gene lost 3 bases, with 13 bases spanning the gap.